This T cell receptor beta chain was identified in a study of T cells in Graves' hyperthyroidism and ophthalmopathy. Study at large: The blood sample was taken at first diagnosis, before treatment began.

Amplification targeted TCR beta CDR3 regions from RNA transcripts. An initial round of RT-PCR targeting the TCR CDR3 relied on the HTBI primer set. TCRdb used MiXCR to reprocess the multiplex PCR reads, holding one entry per CDR3 protein. The data show around 690,000 distinct CDR3 sequences, with roughly 17% seen just once and roughly a sixth held by the top ten. Exclusion of patients followed from uncontrolled infection, other autoimmune disease, pregnancy or lactation. From approximately 9.3 ml of fresh peripheral blood, PBMCs were isolated. The CDR3 sequence is 14 residues long. Trimming left V 1 base short and J 4 bases short, with 10 bases between. Germline CDR1 LGHNA, CDR2 YSLEER.

The V and J genes are TRBV4-3 and TRBJ1-1; D call uncertain. The specimen sequenced was blood. This TCR came from a man aged 50-59 years with Graves' hyperthyroidism. DNA for the CDR3: TGCGCCAGCAGCCAAGTGTACCGAATCACTGAAGCTTTCTTT. This encodes CASSQVYRITEAFF.